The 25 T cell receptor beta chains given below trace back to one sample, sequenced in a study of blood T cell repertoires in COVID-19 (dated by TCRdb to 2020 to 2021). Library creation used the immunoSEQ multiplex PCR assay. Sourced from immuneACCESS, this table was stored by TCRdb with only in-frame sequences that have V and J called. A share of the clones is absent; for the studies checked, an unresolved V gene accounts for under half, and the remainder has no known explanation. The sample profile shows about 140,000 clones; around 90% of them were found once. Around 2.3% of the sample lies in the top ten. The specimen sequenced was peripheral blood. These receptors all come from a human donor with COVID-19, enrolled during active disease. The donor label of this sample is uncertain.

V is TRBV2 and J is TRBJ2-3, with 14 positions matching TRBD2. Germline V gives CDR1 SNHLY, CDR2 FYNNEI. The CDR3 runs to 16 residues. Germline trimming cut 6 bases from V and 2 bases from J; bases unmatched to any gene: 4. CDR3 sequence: CASRGLAGVSTDTQYF. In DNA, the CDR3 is TGTGCCAGCAGGGGACTAGCGGGGGTGTCCACAGATACGCAGTATTTT.

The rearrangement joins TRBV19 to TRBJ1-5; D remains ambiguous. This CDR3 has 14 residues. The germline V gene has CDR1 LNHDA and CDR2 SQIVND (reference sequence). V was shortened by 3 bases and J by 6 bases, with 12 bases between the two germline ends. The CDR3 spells CASSMSFEGQPQHF. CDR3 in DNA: TGTGCCAGTAGTATGTCTTTTGAGGGTCAGCCCCAGCATTTT.

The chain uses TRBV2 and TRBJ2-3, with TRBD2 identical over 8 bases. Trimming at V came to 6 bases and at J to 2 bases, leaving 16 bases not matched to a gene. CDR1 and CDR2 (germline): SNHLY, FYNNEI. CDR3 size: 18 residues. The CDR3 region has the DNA TGTGCCAGCAGGGGGCCACCGGGACTAGTGGGAACCACAGATACGCAGTATTTT. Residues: CASRGPPGLVGTTDTQYF.

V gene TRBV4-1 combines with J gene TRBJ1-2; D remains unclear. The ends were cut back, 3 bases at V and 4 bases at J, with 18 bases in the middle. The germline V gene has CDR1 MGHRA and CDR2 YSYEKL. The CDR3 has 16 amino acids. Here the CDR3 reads CASSHVKVEPAYGYTF. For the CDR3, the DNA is TGCGCCAGCAGCCACGTAAAGGTGGAGCCAGCCTATGGCTACACCTTC.

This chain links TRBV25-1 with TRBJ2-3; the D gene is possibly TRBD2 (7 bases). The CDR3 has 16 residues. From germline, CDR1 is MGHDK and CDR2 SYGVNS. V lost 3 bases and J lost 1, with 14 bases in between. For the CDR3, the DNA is TGTGCCAGCAGTGAGGACGGGGGGCCGCGCACAGATACGCAGTATTTT. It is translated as CASSEDGGPRTDTQYF.

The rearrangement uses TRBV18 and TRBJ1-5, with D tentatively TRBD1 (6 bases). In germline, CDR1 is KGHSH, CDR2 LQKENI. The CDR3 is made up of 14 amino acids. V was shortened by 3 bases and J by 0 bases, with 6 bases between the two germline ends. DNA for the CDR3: TGTGCCAGCTCACCGGACAGTAGCAATCAGCCCCAGCATTTT. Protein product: CASSPDSSNQPQHF.

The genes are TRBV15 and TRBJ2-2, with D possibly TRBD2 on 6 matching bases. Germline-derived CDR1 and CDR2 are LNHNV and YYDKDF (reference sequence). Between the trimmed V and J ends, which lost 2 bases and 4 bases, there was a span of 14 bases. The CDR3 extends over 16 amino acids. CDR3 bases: TGTGCCACCAGCAGAACGGGCGGGACTTTCACCGGGGAGCTGTTTTTT. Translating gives CATSRTGGTFTGELFF.

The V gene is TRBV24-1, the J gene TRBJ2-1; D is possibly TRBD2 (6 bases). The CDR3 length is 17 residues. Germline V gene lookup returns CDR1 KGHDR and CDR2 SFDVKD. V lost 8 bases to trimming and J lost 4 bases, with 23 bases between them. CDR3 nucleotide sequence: TGTGCCACCATGGATGCTGGGGGACTCCGAGATTACAATGAGCAGTTCTTC. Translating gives CATMDAGGLRDYNEQFF.

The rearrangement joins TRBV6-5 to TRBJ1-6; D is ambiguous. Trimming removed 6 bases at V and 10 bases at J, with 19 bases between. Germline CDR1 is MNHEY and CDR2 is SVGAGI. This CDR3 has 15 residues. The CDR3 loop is CASSMVVEPPSPLHF. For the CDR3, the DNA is TGTGCCAGCAGCATGGTCGTTGAGCCTCCGTCACCCCTCCACTTT.

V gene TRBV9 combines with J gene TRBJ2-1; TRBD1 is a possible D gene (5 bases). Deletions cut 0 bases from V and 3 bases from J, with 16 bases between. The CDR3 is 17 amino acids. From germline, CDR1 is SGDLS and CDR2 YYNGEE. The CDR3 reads CASSVAVGASHYNEQFF. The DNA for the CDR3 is TGTGCCAGCAGCGTAGCTGTTGGGGCATCACACTACAATGAGCAGTTCTTC.

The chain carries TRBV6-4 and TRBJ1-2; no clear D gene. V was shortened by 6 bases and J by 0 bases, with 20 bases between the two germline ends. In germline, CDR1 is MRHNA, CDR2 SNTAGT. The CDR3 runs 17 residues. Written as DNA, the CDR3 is TGTGCCAGCAGCCGGGAGGCAGGCGGGCTTCCTAACTATGGCTACACCTTC. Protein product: CASSREAGGLPNYGYTF.

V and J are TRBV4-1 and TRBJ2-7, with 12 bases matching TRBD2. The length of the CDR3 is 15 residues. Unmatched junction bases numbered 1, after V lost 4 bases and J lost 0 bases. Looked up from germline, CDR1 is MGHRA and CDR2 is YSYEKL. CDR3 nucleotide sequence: TGCGCCAGCAGCCTGGGACTAGCGGGCTCCTACGAGCAGTACTTC. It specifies CASSLGLAGSYEQYF.

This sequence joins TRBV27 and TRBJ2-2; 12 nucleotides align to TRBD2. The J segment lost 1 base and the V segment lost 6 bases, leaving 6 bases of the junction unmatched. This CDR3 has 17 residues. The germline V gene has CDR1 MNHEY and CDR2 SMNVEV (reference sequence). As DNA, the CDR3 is TGTGCCAGCAGCCCCCTGACTAGCGGGGGGAACACCGGGGAGCTGTTTTTT. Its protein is CASSPLTSGGNTGELFF.

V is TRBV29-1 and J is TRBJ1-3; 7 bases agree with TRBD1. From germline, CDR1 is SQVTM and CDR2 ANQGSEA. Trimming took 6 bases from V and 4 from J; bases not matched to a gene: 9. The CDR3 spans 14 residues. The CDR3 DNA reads TGCAGCGTGGAAACAGGGGATTACGGAAACACCATATATTTT. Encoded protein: CSVETGDYGNTIYF. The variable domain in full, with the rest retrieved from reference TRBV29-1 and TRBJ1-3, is SAVISQKPSRDICQRGTSLTIQCQVDSQVTMMFWYRQQPGQSLTLIATANQGSEATYESGFVIDKFPISRPNLTFSTLTVSNMSPEDSSIYLCSVETGDYGNTIYFGEGSWLTVV.

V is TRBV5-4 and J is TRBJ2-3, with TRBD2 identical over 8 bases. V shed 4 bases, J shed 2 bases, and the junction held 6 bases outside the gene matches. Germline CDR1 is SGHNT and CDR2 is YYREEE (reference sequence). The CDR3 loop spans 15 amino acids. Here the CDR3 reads CASSPGGTTTDTQYF. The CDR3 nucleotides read TGTGCCAGCAGCCCGGGAGGGACAACCACAGATACGCAGTATTTT.

CDR3 nucleotide sequence: TGTGCCAGCAGCGATAGCGGGGAGACCCAGTACTTC. It translates to CASSDSGETQYF. This chain connects TRBV7-3 to TRBJ2-5; 7 nucleotides agree with TRBD2. V gave up 5 bases and J gave up 5 bases; unmatched junction bases: 2. Per germline, CDR1 SGHTA and CDR2 FQGTGA. The CDR3 is 12 amino acids. Combining the CDR3 with reference TRBV7-3 and TRBJ2-5 gives the whole variable domain GAGVSQTPSNKVTEKGKYVELRCDPISGHTALYWYRQSLGQGPEFLIYFQGTGAADDSGLPNDRFFAVRPEGSVSTLKIQRTERGDSAVYLCASSDSGETQYFGPGTRLLVL.

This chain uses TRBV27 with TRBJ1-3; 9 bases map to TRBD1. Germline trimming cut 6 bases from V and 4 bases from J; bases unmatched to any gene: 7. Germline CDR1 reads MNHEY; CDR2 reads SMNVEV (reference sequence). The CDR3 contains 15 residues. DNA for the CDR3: TGTGCCAGCAGACCTACAGGGGGCTGGGGAAACACCATATATTTT. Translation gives CASRPTGGWGNTIYF.

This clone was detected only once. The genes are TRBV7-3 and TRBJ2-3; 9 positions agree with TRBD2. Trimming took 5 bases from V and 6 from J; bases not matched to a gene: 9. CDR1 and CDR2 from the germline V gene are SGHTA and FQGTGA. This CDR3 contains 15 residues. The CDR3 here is CASSVAGGPMDTQYF. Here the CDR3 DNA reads TGTGCCAGCAGCGTTGCGGGGGGGCCTATGGATACGCAGTATTTT.

The CDR3 sequence: CASSPSGGVNNEQFF. The CDR3 DNA sequence: TGCGCCAGCAGCCCTAGCGGGGGGGTAAACAATGAGCAGTTCTTC. The V gene is TRBV5-1, the J gene TRBJ2-1; 12 positions agree with TRBD2. Germline V CDR1 and CDR2: SGHRS, YFSETQ. The CDR3 contains 15 residues. Trimming took 4 bases from V and 5 from J; bases not matched to a gene: 4.

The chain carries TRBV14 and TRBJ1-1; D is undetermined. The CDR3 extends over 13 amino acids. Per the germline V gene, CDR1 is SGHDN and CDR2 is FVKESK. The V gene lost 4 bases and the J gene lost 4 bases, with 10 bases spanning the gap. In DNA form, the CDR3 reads TGTGCCAGCAGCCTTTCACGGAGCACTGAAGCTTTCTTT. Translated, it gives CASSLSRSTEAFF.

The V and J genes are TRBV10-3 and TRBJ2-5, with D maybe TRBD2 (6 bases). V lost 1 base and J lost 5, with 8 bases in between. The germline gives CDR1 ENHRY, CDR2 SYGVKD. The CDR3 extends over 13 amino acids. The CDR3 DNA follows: TGTGCCATCAGTGAGTACCGGGGGGAGACCCAGTACTTC. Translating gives CAISEYRGETQYF.

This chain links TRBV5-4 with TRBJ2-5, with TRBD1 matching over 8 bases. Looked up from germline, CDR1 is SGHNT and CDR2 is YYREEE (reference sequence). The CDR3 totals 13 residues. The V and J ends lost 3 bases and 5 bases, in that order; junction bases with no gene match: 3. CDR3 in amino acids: CASSSTGEETQYF. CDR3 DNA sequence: TGTGCCAGCAGCTCGACAGGGGAGGAGACCCAGTACTTC.

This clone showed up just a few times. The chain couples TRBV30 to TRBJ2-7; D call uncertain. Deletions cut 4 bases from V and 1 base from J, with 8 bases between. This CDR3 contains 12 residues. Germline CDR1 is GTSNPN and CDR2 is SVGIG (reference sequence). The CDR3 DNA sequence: TGTGCCTGGAACTCCGGTTCCTACGAGCAGTACTTC. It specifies CAWNSGSYEQYF.

The CDR3 bases are TGTGCCATCAGTGAGTCATTGGCAGGGGGCTCCAATGAGCAGTTCTTC. Translating it yields CAISESLAGGSNEQFF. This rearrangement joins TRBV10-3 to TRBJ2-1; 8 positions match TRBD1. The V gene end was trimmed by 0 bases and the J gene end by 6 bases; junction bases not matched to a gene: 7. CDR1 and CDR2 (germline): ENHRY, SYGVKD. The CDR3 totals 16 residues.

CDR3 protein: CASSHRVAGPQHF. CDR3 bases: TGTGCCAGCAGTCACAGGGTGGCTGGGCCCCAGCATTTT. This sequence joins TRBV28 and TRBJ1-5, with D maybe TRBD1 (6 bases). V was clipped by 5 bases and J by 9 bases, with 14 bases between them. Germline CDR1 MDHEN, CDR2 SYDVKM. The CDR3 extends over 13 amino acids.